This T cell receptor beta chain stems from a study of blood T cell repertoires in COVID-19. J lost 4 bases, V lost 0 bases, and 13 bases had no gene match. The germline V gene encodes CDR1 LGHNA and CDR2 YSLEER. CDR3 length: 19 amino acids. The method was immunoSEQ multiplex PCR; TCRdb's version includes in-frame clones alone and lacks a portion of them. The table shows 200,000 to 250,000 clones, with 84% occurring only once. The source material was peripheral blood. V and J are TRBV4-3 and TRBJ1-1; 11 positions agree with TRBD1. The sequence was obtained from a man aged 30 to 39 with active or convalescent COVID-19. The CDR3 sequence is CASSQDPPPTDRGLTEAFF. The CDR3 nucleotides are TGCGCCAGCAGCCAAGATCCCCCCCCCACGGACAGGGGGCTCACTGAAGCTTTCTTT.